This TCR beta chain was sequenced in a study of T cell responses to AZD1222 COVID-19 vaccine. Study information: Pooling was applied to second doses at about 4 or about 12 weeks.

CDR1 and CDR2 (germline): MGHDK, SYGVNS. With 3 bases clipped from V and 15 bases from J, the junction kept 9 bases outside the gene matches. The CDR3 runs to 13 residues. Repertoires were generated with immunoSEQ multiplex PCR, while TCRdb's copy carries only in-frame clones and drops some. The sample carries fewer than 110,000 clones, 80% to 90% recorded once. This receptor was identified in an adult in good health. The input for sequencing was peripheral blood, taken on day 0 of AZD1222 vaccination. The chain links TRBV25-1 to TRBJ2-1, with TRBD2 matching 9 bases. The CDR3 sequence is CASSEGREGGSFF. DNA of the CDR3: TGTGCCAGCAGTGAGGGGCGGGAGGGTGGTTCGTTCTTC.